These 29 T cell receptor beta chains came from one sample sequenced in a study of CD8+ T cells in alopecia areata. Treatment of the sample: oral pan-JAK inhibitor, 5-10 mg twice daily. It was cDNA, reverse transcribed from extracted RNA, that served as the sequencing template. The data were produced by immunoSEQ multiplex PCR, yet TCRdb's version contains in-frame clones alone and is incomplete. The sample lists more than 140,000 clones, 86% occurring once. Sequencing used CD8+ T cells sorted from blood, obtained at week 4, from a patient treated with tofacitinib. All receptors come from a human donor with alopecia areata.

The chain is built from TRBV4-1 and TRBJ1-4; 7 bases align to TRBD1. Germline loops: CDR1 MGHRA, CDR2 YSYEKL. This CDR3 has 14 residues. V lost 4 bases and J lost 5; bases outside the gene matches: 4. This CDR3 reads CASSLGQSNEKLFF. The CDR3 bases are TGCGCCAGCAGCCTGGGACAGAGCAATGAAAAACTGTTTTTT.

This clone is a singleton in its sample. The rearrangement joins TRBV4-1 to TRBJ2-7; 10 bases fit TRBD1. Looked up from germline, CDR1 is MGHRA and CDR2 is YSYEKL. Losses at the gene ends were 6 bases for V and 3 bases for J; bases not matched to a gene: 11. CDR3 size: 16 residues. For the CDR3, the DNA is TGCGCCAGCAGTCACCAAGGACAGGGGGAATACTACGAGCAGTACTTC. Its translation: CASSHQGQGEYYEQYF.

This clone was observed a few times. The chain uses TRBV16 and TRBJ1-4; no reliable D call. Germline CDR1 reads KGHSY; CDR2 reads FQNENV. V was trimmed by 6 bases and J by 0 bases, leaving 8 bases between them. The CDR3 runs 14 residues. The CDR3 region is CASSLITTNEKLFF. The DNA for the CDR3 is TGTGCCAGCAGTCTCATAACAACTAATGAAAAACTGTTTTTT.

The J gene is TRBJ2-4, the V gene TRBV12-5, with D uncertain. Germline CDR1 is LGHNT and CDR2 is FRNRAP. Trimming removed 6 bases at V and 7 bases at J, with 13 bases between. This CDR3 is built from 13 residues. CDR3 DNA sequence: TGTGCTAGTGGAGACGGGTTTGGGAACATTCAGTACTTC. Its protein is CASGDGFGNIQYF.

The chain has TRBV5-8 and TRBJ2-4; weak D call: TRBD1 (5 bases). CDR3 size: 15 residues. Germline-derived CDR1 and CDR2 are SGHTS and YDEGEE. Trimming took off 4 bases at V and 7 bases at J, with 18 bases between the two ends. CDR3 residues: CASSPGEVKGNIQYF. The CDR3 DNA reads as TGTGCCAGCAGCCCCGGCGAGGTTAAGGGGAACATTCAGTACTTC.

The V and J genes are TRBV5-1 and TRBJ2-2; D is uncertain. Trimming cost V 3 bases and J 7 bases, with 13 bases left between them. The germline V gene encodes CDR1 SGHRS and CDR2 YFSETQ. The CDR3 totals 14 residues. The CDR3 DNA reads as TGCGCCAGCAGCTATGGAACGGAAGTCGGGGAGCTGTTTTTT. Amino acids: CASSYGTEVGELFF.

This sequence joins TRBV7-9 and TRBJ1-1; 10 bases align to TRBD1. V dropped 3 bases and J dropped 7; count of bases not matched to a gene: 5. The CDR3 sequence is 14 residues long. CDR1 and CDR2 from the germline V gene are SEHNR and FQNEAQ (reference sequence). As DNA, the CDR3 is TGTGCCAGCAGCTTTGCGGACAGGGGGGTTGAAGCTTTCTTT. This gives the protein CASSFADRGVEAFF.

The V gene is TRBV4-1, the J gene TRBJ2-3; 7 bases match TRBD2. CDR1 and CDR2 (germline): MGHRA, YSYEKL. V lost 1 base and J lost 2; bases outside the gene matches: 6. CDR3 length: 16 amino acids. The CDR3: CASSQGRESYTDTQYF. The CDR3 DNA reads TGCGCCAGCAGCCAAGGGCGGGAGTCTTACACAGATACGCAGTATTTT.

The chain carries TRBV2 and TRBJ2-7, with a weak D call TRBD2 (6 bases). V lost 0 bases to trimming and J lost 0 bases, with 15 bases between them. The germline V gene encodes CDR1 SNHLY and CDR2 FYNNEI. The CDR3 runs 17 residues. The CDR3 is CASSEAGDSSSSYEQYF. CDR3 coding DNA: TGTGCCAGCAGTGAAGCTGGGGACTCATCGAGCTCCTACGAGCAGTACTTC.

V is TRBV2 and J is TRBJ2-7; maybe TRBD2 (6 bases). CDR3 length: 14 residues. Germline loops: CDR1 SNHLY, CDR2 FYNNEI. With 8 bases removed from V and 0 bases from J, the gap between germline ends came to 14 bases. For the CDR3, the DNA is TGTGCCAGCGGGGGGTTTGGGCCCTCCTACGAGCAGTACTTC. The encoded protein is CASGGFGPSYEQYF.

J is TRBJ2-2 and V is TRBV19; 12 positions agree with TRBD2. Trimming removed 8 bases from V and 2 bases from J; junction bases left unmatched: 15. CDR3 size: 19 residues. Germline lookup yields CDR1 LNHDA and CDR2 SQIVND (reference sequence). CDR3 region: CASAVGVGLAGPNTGELFF. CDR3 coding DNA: TGTGCCAGTGCGGTCGGAGTTGGACTAGCGGGACCAAACACCGGGGAGCTGTTTTTT.

CDR3 in amino acids: CAISESTLGNSNQPQHF. The CDR3 DNA follows: TGTGCCATCAGTGAGTCGACTCTAGGGAATAGCAATCAGCCCCAGCATTTT. V gene TRBV10-3 combines with J gene TRBJ1-5, with D uncertain. Germline V lookup: CDR1 ENHRY, CDR2 SYGVKD. V lost 0 bases, J lost 0 bases, and 12 bases lay in between. The CDR3 runs to 17 residues.

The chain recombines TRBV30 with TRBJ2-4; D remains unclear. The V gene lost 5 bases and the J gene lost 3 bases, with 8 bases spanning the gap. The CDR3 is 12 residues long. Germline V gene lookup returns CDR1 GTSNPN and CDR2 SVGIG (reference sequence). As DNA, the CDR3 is TGTGCCTGGCGCGGCGTCAAAAACATTCAGTACTTC. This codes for CAWRGVKNIQYF.

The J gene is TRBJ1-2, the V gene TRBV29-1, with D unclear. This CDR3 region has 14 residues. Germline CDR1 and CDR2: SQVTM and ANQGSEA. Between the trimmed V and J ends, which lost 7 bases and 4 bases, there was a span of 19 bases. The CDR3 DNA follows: TGCAGCGCTCAGGATCCCTGGGCTCTCTATGGCTACACCTTC. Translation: CSAQDPWALYGYTF.

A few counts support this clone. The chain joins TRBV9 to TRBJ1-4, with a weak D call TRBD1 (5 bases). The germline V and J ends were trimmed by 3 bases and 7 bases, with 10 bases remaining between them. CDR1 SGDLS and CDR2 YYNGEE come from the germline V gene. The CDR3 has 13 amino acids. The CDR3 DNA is TGTGCCAGCAGCGGCACGGGGCCTGAAAAACTGTTTTTT. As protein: CASSGTGPEKLFF.

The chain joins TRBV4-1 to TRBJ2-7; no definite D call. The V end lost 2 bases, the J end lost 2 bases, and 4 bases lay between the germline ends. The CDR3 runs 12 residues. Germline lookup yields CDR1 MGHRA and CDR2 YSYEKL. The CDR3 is CASSQPPYEQYF. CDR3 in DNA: TGCGCCAGCAGCCAACCTCCCTACGAGCAGTACTTC.

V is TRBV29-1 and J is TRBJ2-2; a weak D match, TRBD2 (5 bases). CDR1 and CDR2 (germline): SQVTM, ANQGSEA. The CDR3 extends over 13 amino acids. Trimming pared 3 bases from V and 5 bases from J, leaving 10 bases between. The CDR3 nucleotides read TGCAGCGTTGAGGAGGCCCGAACCGGGGAGCTGTTTTTT. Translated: CSVEEARTGELFF.

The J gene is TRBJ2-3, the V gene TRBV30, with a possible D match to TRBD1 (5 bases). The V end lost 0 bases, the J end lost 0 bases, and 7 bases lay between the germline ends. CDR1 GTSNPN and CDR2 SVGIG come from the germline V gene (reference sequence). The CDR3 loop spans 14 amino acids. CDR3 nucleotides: TGTGCCTGGAGTGTGGCAGGGAGCACAGATACGCAGTATTTT. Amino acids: CAWSVAGSTDTQYF.

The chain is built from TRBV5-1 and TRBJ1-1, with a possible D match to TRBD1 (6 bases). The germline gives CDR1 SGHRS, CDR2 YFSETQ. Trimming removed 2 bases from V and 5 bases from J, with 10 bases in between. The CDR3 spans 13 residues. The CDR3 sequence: CASSLEGVTEAFF. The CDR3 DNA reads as TGCGCCAGCAGCTTAGAGGGGGTGACTGAAGCTTTCTTT. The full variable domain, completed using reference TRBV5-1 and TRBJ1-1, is KAGVTQTPRYLIKTRGQQVTLSCSPISGHRSVSWYQQTPGQGLQFLFEYFSETQRNKGNFPGRFSGRQFSNSRSEMNVSTLELGDSALYLCASSLEGVTEAFFGQGTRLTVV.

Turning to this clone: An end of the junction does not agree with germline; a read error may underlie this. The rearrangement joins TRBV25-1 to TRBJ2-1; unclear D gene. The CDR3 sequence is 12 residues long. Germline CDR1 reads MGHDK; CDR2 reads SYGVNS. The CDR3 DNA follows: TGTGCAAGCAGGCAGTTTGGCAATGAGCAGTTCTTC. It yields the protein CASRQFGNEQFF.

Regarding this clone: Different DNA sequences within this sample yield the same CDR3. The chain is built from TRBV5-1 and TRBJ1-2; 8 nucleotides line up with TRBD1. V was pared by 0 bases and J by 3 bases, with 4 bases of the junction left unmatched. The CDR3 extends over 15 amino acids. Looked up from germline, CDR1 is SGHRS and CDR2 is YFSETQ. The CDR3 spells CASSLGQGADYGYTF. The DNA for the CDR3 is TGCGCCAGCAGCTTGGGGCAGGGGGCAGACTATGGCTACACCTTC.

CDR3 in DNA: TGCGCCAGCAGCCACGGGGCGGGGGACTACAATGAGCAGTTCTTC. Translation gives CASSHGAGDYNEQFF. The chain recombines TRBV4-1 with TRBJ2-1; TRBD2 matches at 7 bases. Germline V gene data show CDR1 as MGHRA and CDR2 as YSYEKL. The CDR3 runs to 15 residues. Germline trimming cut 3 bases from V and 3 bases from J; bases unmatched to any gene: 5.

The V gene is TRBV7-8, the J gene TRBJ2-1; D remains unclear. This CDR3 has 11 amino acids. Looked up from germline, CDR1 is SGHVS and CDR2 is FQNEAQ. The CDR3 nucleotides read TGTGCGGCCGGCTCCTACAATGAGCAGTTCTTC. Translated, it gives CAAGSYNEQFF.

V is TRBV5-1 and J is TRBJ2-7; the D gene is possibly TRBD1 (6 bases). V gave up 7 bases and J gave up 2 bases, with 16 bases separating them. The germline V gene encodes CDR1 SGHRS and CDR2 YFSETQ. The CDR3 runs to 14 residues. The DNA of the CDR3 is TGCGCCAGCGGCCGAAGGGACACGACCTACGAGCAGTACTTC. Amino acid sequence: CASGRRDTTYEQYF.

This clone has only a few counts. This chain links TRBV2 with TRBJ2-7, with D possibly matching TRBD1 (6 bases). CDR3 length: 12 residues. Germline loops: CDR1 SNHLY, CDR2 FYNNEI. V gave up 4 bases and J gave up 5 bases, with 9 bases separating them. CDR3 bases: TGTGCCAGCAGTGGGGGGCCCGACGAGCAGTACTTC. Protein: CASSGGPDEQYF.

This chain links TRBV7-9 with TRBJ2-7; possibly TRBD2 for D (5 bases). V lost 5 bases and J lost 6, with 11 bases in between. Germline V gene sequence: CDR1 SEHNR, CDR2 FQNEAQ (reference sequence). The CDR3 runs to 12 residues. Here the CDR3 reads CASSKSGLEQYF. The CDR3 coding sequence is TGTGCCAGCAGCAAATCAGGACTCGAGCAGTACTTC. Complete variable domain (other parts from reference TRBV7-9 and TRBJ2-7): DTGVSQNPRHKITKRGQNVTFRCDPISEHNRLYWYRQTLGQGPEFLTYFQNEAQLEKSRLLSDRFSAERPKGSFSTLEIQRTEQGDSAMYLCASSKSGLEQYFGPGTRLTVT.

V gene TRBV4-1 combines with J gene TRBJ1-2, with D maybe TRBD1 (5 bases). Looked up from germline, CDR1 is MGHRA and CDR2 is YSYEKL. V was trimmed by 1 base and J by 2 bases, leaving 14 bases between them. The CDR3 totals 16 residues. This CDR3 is CASSQAPGTVNYGYTF. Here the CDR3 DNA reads TGCGCCAGCAGCCAAGCACCGGGGACGGTAAACTATGGCTACACCTTC.

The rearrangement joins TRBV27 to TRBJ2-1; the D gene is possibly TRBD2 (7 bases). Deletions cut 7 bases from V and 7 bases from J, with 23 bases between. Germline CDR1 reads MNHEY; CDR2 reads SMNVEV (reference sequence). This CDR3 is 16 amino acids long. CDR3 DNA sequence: TGTGCCAGCACCCTCCGGGGGGCTCTTGGCTGGAATGAGCAGTTCTTC. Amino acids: CASTLRGALGWNEQFF.

The CDR3 reads CANSITGLEADTQYF. CDR3 coding DNA: TGTGCCAACTCCATCACGGGACTAGAAGCAGATACGCAGTATTTT. The genes are TRBV5-4 and TRBJ2-3; 8 bases agree with TRBD2. V dropped 9 bases and J dropped 4; count of bases not matched to a gene: 13. There are 15 residues in the CDR3. CDR1 and CDR2 from the germline V gene are SGHNT and YYREEE (reference sequence).